Below, one T cell receptor (beta chain) is given with its context. CDR1 is GTSNPN and CDR2 is SVGIG in the germline V gene (reference sequence). Trimming at V came to 1 base and at J to 0 bases, leaving 17 bases not matched to a gene. The CDR3 has 20 amino acids. The sample comes from a study of control samples from healthy donors and cancer patients. TCRdb keeps only in-frame clones here, not all; method: immunoSEQ multiplex PCR. The sample shows around 200,000 clones, roughly 94% of them seen only once. Sequenced material: blood. The receptor comes from a man aged 45-65 years in good health. This chain uses TRBV30 with TRBJ1-4; 7 positions agree with TRBD1. CDR3 sequence (DNA): TGTGCCTGGAGTGCCCTGCGGGACAGTTTATTAGGTGCAACTAATGAAAAACTGTTTTTT. It specifies CAWSALRDSLLGATNEKLFF.